The 24 T cell receptor beta chains reported below all come from one sample, sequenced in a study of OX40 agonist ivuxolimab in advanced cancers. The library came from the immunoSEQ multiplex PCR assay. The immuneACCESS repertoire file appears here via TCRdb, limited to in-frame rearrangements. These files lack a portion of the clones; in checked studies, under half of the deficit traces to unresolved V genes, and the cause of the others is not known. For this sample there are roughly 28,000 clones; approximately 86% appear just once. Roughly 27% of the sample belongs to the ten largest clones. The specimen was CD4+ or CD8+ T cells sorted from blood, collected in a trial of the OX40 agonist ivuxolimab. Receptors were obtained from an adult with an advanced solid tumor such as melanoma, head and neck, liver or kidney cancer.

The rearrangement joins TRBV7-6 to TRBJ2-3; maybe TRBD1 (6 bases). The V and J ends lost 5 bases and 1 base respectively, with 10 bases between them. CDR3 length equals 14 residues. Germline V gene data show CDR1 as SGHVS and CDR2 as FNYEAQ. The CDR3 reads CASSRRTGTDTQYF. As DNA, the CDR3 is TGTGCCAGCAGCCGAAGGACAGGCACAGATACGCAGTATTTT.

The gene calls are TRBV7-7 and TRBJ2-2; maybe TRBD2 (5 bases). Germline V CDR1 and CDR2: SSHAT, FNYEAQ (reference sequence). Deletions cut 2 bases from V and 3 bases from J, with 7 bases between. The CDR3 covers 14 residues. Here the CDR3 reads CASSLLGDTGELFF. CDR3 sequence (DNA): TGTGCCAGCAGCTTATTGGGAGACACCGGGGAGCTGTTTTTT.

This sequence joins TRBV5-6 and TRBJ1-5; D might be TRBD1 (6 bases). CDR1 SGHDT and CDR2 YYEEEE come from the germline V gene. CDR3 size: 16 residues. V was pared by 4 bases and J by 6 bases, with 20 bases between. The CDR3, as DNA: TGTGCCAGCAGCCCCGGATACAGGGCGGAGGGTCAGCCCCAGCATTTT. Residues: CASSPGYRAEGQPQHF.

The chain carries TRBV10-2 and TRBJ2-7; 12 bases agree with TRBD2. Trimming at V came to 3 bases and at J to 3 bases, leaving 3 bases not matched to a gene. The CDR3 totals 15 residues. In germline, CDR1 is WSHSY, CDR2 SAAADI. The CDR3 sequence: CASSDTSGGFYEQYF. The CDR3 DNA reads TGCGCCAGCAGTGATACTAGCGGGGGGTTCTACGAGCAGTACTTC.

This clone has a handful of counts. The rearrangement uses TRBV27 and TRBJ2-7, with TRBD2 matching over 10 bases. The CDR3 sequence is 13 residues long. Germline V gene lookup returns CDR1 MNHEY and CDR2 SMNVEV (reference sequence). J was trimmed by 7 bases and V by 6 bases; bases with no gene match: 6. The CDR3, as DNA: TGTGCCAGCAGCCCCGGGACTAGCGTTGAGCAGTACTTC. Its protein product is CASSPGTSVEQYF.

The V gene is TRBV9, the J gene TRBJ1-2, with D possibly TRBD1 on 5 matching bases. CDR3 length: 12 residues. Germline CDR1 SGDLS, CDR2 YYNGEE. The V gene lost 3 bases and the J gene lost 5 bases, with 8 bases spanning the gap. For the CDR3, the DNA is TGTGCCAGCAGCGAAACAGGATATGGCTACACCTTC. Its protein is CASSETGYGYTF.

This clone has just a few counts. The CDR3 loop is CASSLNMDYNEQFF. CDR3 sequence (DNA): TGTGCCAGCAGCTTGAATATGGACTACAATGAGCAGTTCTTC. J is TRBJ2-1 and V is TRBV5-6, with no clear D. Germline V gives CDR1 SGHDT, CDR2 YYEEEE. V was clipped by 1 base and J by 3 bases, with 8 bases between them. This CDR3 contains 14 residues.

The chain links TRBV7-9 to TRBJ1-4; D gene ambiguous. Germline CDR1 and CDR2: SEHNR and FQNEAQ (reference sequence). Deletions cut 3 bases from V and 6 bases from J, with 8 bases between. There are 13 residues in the CDR3. CDR3 region: CASSLGGDEKLFF. CDR3 in DNA: TGTGCCAGCAGCTTGGGTGGGGATGAAAAACTGTTTTTT.

This clone has just a few counts. The chain links TRBV11-2 to TRBJ2-7; D remains unclear. Germline V lookup: CDR1 SGHAT, CDR2 FQNNGV. V dropped 1 base and J dropped 3 bases, with 7 bases sitting between them. The CDR3 contains 13 residues. CDR3 coding DNA: TGTGCCAGCAGCTTAGGGGCAGACTACGAGCAGTACTTC. Translation gives CASSLGADYEQYF. The full variable domain, rest sourced from reference TRBV11-2 and TRBJ2-7, is EAGVAQSPRYKIIEKRQSVAFWCNPISGHATLYWYQQILGQGPKLLIQFQNNGVVDDSQLPKDRFSAERLKGVDSTLKIQPAKLEDSAVYLCASSLGADYEQYFGPGTRLTVT.

This clone was detected only once. This chain connects TRBV13 to TRBJ2-1; D is tentatively TRBD1 or TRBD2 (5 bases each). This CDR3 spans 14 amino acids. Trimming left V 0 bases short and J 5 bases short, with 8 bases between. In germline, CDR1 is PRHDT, CDR2 FYEKMQ (reference sequence). CDR3 amino acids: CASSLGGTNNEQFF. Written as DNA, the CDR3 is TGTGCCAGCAGCTTAGGGGGGACGAACAATGAGCAGTTCTTC.

The J gene is TRBJ2-4, the V gene TRBV27; possible D gene TRBD1, 6 bases. This CDR3 has 15 residues. Germline V CDR1 and CDR2: MNHEY, SMNVEV (reference sequence). V dropped 6 bases and J dropped 2 bases, with 14 bases sitting between them. The CDR3 is CASSQTGTPKNIQYF. CDR3 sequence (DNA): TGTGCCAGCAGCCAAACCGGGACACCCAAAAACATTCAGTACTTC.

The V and J genes are TRBV7-8 and TRBJ2-3; 8 nucleotides align to TRBD2. The CDR3 loop spans 15 amino acids. J lost 6 bases, V lost 3 bases, and 8 bases had no gene match. Germline-derived CDR1 and CDR2 are SGHVS and FQNEAQ. The CDR3 sequence: CASSLTGGPGDTQYF. The CDR3 nucleotides read TGTGCCAGCAGCTTGACGGGGGGGCCAGGGGATACGCAGTATTTT.

V and J are TRBV5-1 and TRBJ2-6; TRBD2 might be the D (5 bases). The CDR3 has 13 residues. V lost 8 bases to trimming and J lost 2 bases, with 8 bases between them. In germline, CDR1 is SGHRS, CDR2 YFSETQ. CDR3 sequence: CASLGTGANVLTF. As DNA, the CDR3 is TGCGCCAGTCTCGGGACTGGGGCCAACGTCCTGACTTTC.

The chain recombines TRBV19 with TRBJ2-1, with no clear D. The V and J ends lost 8 bases and 5 bases respectively, with 19 bases between them. The CDR3 is 15 amino acids. The germline V gene has CDR1 LNHDA and CDR2 SQIVND (reference sequence). As DNA, the CDR3 is TGTGCCAGTGCAACACCTAACCTAGGGCACAATGAGCAGTTCTTC. Encoded protein: CASATPNLGHNEQFF.

The CDR3, as DNA: TGTGCCAGCAGCGTAGAAGCGGGGAGCCCTAACTATGGCTACACCTTC. Protein: CASSVEAGSPNYGYTF. The genes are TRBV9 and TRBJ1-2, with D hard to call. Germline-derived CDR1 and CDR2 are SGDLS and YYNGEE. This CDR3 is built from 16 residues. The ends were cut back, 0 bases at V and 0 bases at J, with 12 bases in the middle.

The chain uses TRBV7-9 and TRBJ2-1, with D unresolved. V shed 0 bases and J shed 10 bases, with 7 bases lying between them. Germline CDR1 is SEHNR and CDR2 is FQNEAQ (reference sequence). CDR3 length: 12 residues. The CDR3 nucleotides read TGTGCCAGCAGCTTAGCTAGCACAGAGCAGTTCTTC. Protein: CASSLASTEQFF.

The gene calls are TRBV5-4 and TRBJ1-2, with a weak D call TRBD1 (6 bases). The V end was cut by 1 base, the J end by 4 bases, with 11 bases between. The V gene's germline CDR1 is SGHNT and CDR2 YYREEE (reference sequence). The CDR3 is 14 amino acids. CDR3 coding DNA: TGTGCCAGCAGCTTGTCTGACAGGACCTATGGCTACACCTTC. Protein product: CASSLSDRTYGYTF.

This rearrangement joins TRBV7-9 to TRBJ2-7; TRBD1 matches 12 bases. This CDR3 comprises 15 residues. The germline V gene encodes CDR1 SEHNR and CDR2 FQNEAQ (reference sequence). The V segment lost 10 bases and the J segment 5 bases; nucleotides outside the gene matches: 12. Here the CDR3 DNA reads TGTGCCACTCGACCCGGGACAGGGGGCTTCAACGAGCAGTACTTC. Residues: CATRPGTGGFNEQYF.

J is TRBJ2-7 and V is TRBV18, with no clear D. The V end lost 4 bases, the J end lost 5 bases, and 6 bases lay between the germline ends. CDR3 length equals 11 residues. CDR1 is KGHSH, CDR2 LQKENI, per germline. The CDR3: CASSLGNEQYF. The DNA for the CDR3 is TGTGCCAGCTCACTCGGCAACGAGCAGTACTTC. Variable domain in full (rest from reference TRBV18 and TRBJ2-7): NAGVMQNPRHLVRRRGQEARLRCSPMKGHSHVYWYRQLPEEGLKFMVYLQKENIIDESGMPKERFSAEFPKEGPSILRIQQVVRGDSAAYFCASSLGNEQYFGPGTRLTVT.

This CDR3 is CASSRGQGTYSNQPQHF. The CDR3 DNA reads TGTGCCAGCAGCCGAGGACAGGGGACATATAGCAATCAGCCCCAGCATTTT. V is TRBV11-2 and J is TRBJ1-5; 9 nucleotides align to TRBD1. This CDR3 has 17 residues. Trimming removed 5 bases from V and 0 bases from J; junction bases left unmatched: 8. Germline CDR1 is SGHAT and CDR2 is FQNNGV.

The rearrangement joins TRBV4-1 to TRBJ2-7; a possible D gene is TRBD2 (6 bases). Germline CDR1 is MGHRA and CDR2 is YSYEKL. The CDR3 length is 14 residues. V was pared by 2 bases and J by 0 bases, with 8 bases between. CDR3 DNA sequence: TGCGCCAGCAGCCAAAGCGGGTCCTCCTACGAGCAGTACTTC. Protein product: CASSQSGSSYEQYF.

As concerns this clone: The same CDR3 is also encoded by other DNA sequences in this sample. The chain combines TRBV19 with TRBJ2-6; 7 nucleotides agree with TRBD2. Germline V gene sequence: CDR1 LNHDA, CDR2 SQIVND (reference sequence). The CDR3 spans 14 residues. The J segment lost 7 bases and the V segment lost 3 bases, leaving 3 bases of the junction unmatched. CDR3: CASSMGGGANVLTF. CDR3 coding DNA: TGTGCCAGTAGTATGGGCGGGGGTGCCAACGTCCTGACTTTC.

The rearrangement joins TRBV19 to TRBJ2-2; TRBD1 might be the D (5 bases). CDR1 is LNHDA and CDR2 is SQIVND in the germline V gene (reference sequence). Trimming took off 4 bases at V and 3 bases at J, with 12 bases between the two ends. CDR3 length: 15 residues. The CDR3 loop reads CASSNGAQDTGELFF. The CDR3 bases are TGTGCCAGTAGTAATGGGGCGCAGGACACCGGGGAGCTGTTTTTT.

A note on this clone: One base away lies a much larger clone, so this may be a sequencing read error. The chain joins TRBV9 to TRBJ1-1; tentatively, D is TRBD1 (5 bases). V was clipped by 4 bases and J by 1 base, with 8 bases between them. CDR1 is SGDLS, CDR2 YYNGEE, per germline. The CDR3 totals 13 residues. CDR3 in amino acids: CASSSGGNTEAFF. DNA of the CDR3: TGTGCCAGCAGCTCGGGGGGGAACACTGAAGCTTTCTTT.